A single sample gave rise to the 28 T cell receptor beta chains below, sequenced in a study of early T cells in non-severe SARS-CoV-2 infection. TCRdb recomputed calls from the 5' RACE reads with MiXCR, one row per CDR3 protein. In the table there are tens of thousands of distinct CDR3 sequences, around 16% of which are singletons. Sequences were derived from whole blood, sampled at baseline. These receptors were taken from an adult who was a healthcare worker with PCR-confirmed SARS-CoV-2 infection or an uninfected control (not recorded which).

This clonotype was observed a handful of times. The chain employs TRBV7-8 and TRBJ2-7; 7 nucleotides match TRBD2. The length of the CDR3 is 14 residues. CDR1 and CDR2 from the germline V gene are SGHVS and FQNEAQ. J gave up 3 bases and V 5 bases, and 7 bases lay outside the gene matches. The CDR3 bases are TGTGCCAGCAGCCAAAGCGGGGCCGGCTACGAGCAGTACTTC. As protein: CASSQSGAGYEQYF.

This chain joins TRBV19 and TRBJ2-3, with unresolved D. The CDR3 is 11 amino acids. Trimming removed 7 bases at V and 6 bases at J, with 8 bases between. Germline V lookup: CDR1 LNHDA, CDR2 SQIVND (reference sequence). The CDR3 DNA reads as TGTGCCAGTACTAATGTTGATACGCAGTATTTT. Amino acid sequence: CASTNVDTQYF.

The rearrangement uses TRBV25-1 and TRBJ1-1; TRBD1 matches at 7 bases. The CDR3 is 11 residues long. J gave up 11 bases and V 5 bases, and 5 bases lay outside the gene matches. Germline CDR1 is MGHDK and CDR2 is SYGVNS. In nucleotides, the CDR3 is TGTGCCAGCAGTCTGGACAGGTTGGCTTTCTTT. It specifies CASSLDRLAFF.

In its sample, this clonotype was seen once. The chain recombines TRBV3-1 with TRBJ2-3, with D maybe TRBD2 (6 bases). Looked up from germline, CDR1 is LGHDT and CDR2 is YNNKEL (reference sequence). The CDR3 consists of 15 residues. V shed 0 bases and J shed 2 bases, with 9 bases lying between them. The CDR3 is CASSQDAGYTDTQYF. The CDR3, as DNA: TGTGCCAGCAGCCAAGATGCGGGGTACACAGATACGCAGTATTTT.

This clonotype occurred a few times. The chain has TRBV6-1 and TRBJ2-7; TRBD2 might be the D (6 bases). Looked up from germline, CDR1 is MNHNS and CDR2 is SASEGT. The CDR3 totals 14 residues. V was clipped by 5 bases and J by 2 bases, with 13 bases between them. The CDR3 spells CASSLRGRPYEQYF. CDR3 coding DNA: TGTGCCAGCAGTCTACGGGGGAGGCCCTACGAGCAGTACTTC.

This clonotype appeared a few times. The rearrangement uses TRBV2 and TRBJ2-7; D is undetermined. Germline V lookup: CDR1 SNHLY, CDR2 FYNNEI. This CDR3 region has 14 residues. Between the trimmed V and J ends, which lost 3 bases and 2 bases, there was a span of 11 bases. Here the CDR3 DNA reads TGTGCCAGCAGTGACATAAGCGAAACCTACGAGCAGTACTTC. Translation gives CASSDISETYEQYF.

There are many counts of this clonotype. V and J are TRBV27 and TRBJ2-7; TRBD2 is a possible D gene (6 bases). Per germline, CDR1 MNHEY and CDR2 SMNVEV (reference sequence). V lost 6 bases and J 6 bases, leaving 21 bases between the germline ends. The CDR3 contains 15 residues. Here the CDR3 reads CASRSDRDSRGEQYF. The CDR3, as DNA: TGTGCCAGCAGATCTGACCGGGACTCGCGGGGCGAGCAGTACTTC.

The table lists this clonotype with many counts. The chain recombines TRBV7-3 with TRBJ1-3; D is unresolved. Germline values: CDR1 SGHTA, CDR2 FQGTGA. This CDR3 is 14 amino acids long. V shed 1 base and J shed 10 bases, with 14 bases lying between them. The CDR3 sequence is CASSLNPAGETIYF. CDR3 bases: TGTGCCAGCAGCTTAAATCCAGCTGGGGAGACCATATATTTT.

This clonotype was detected only a few times. This chain uses TRBV5-8 with TRBJ2-1; 15 bases line up with TRBD2. CDR1 is SGHTS, CDR2 YDEGEE, per germline. The trim removed 6 bases at V and 3 bases at J, leaving 13 bases unmatched. This CDR3 has 19 amino acids. The DNA of the CDR3 is TGTGCCAGCATCCTACCGGGACTAGCGGGGGGCCGATTCTACAATGAGCAGTTCTTC. Its protein product is CASILPGLAGGRFYNEQFF.

This clonotype was recorded a few times. The chain is built from TRBV28 and TRBJ2-1; tentatively, D is TRBD2 (6 bases). V shed 10 bases and J shed 3 bases, with 25 bases lying between them. This CDR3 has 17 residues. CDR1 and CDR2 (germline): MDHEN, SYDVKM. In DNA, the CDR3 is TGTGCCACCTCAGTTTATTCTCGTAGGACTATCTACAATGAGCAGTTCTTC. Residues: CATSVYSRRTIYNEQFF.

This clonotype was found a few times. The chain couples TRBV7-9 to TRBJ1-4; D is undetermined. This CDR3 contains 16 residues. The V gene lost 5 bases and the J gene lost 6 bases, with 19 bases spanning the gap. Germline-derived CDR1 and CDR2 are SEHNR and FQNEAQ (reference sequence). This chain's CDR3 is CASSKRSPELYEKLFF. The CDR3 nucleotides are TGTGCCAGCAGCAAGAGGTCACCAGAATTGTATGAAAAACTGTTTTTT.

This clonotype was detected only a few times. CDR3 protein: CASSPQGSYGYTF. The CDR3 bases are TGTGCCAGCAGTCCACAGGGAAGCTATGGCTACACCTTC. The chain employs TRBV12-3 or TRBV12-4 and TRBJ1-2; maybe TRBD1 (6 bases). V gave up 5 bases and J gave up 4 bases, with 11 bases separating them. The CDR3 has 13 amino acids.

This clonotype turned up a few times. This chain connects TRBV5-1 to TRBJ2-3, with D possibly called TRBD1 or TRBD2 (6 bases each). Germline V gives CDR1 SGHRS, CDR2 YFSETQ. The V end lost 3 bases, the J end lost 4 bases, and 12 bases lay between the germline ends. CDR3 size: 14 residues. CDR3 nucleotide sequence: TGCGCCAGCAGCTCCACGGGGGCCCCAGATACGCAGTATTTT. Translating it yields CASSSTGAPDTQYF.

This clonotype was counted a single time. This chain links TRBV4-1 with TRBJ1-1; D call uncertain. V gave up 4 bases and J gave up 2 bases, with 5 bases separating them. The CDR3 spans 12 residues. Germline V gene data show CDR1 as MGHRA and CDR2 as YSYEKL. This CDR3 reads CASSLKNTEAFF. In DNA, the CDR3 is TGCGCCAGCAGCCTTAAAAACACTGAAGCTTTCTTT.

This clonotype was seen a few times. The V gene is TRBV30, the J gene TRBJ2-7, with D uncertain. The CDR3 is 15 residues long. The ends were cut back, 4 bases at V and 7 bases at J, with 23 bases in the middle. Germline values: CDR1 GTSNPN, CDR2 SVGIG (reference sequence). CDR3 sequence (DNA): TGTGCCTGGAACATCCTGGCCGCAAAATCCGGGGAGCAGTACTTC. Protein sequence: CAWNILAAKSGEQYF.

This clonotype has a single count. The V and J genes are TRBV10-2 and TRBJ1-1; D ambiguous. This CDR3 contains 14 residues. V was pared by 6 bases and J by 2 bases, with 13 bases between. CDR1 and CDR2 from the germline V gene are WSHSY and SAAADI. CDR3 protein: CASSPRQLNTEAFF. CDR3 nucleotides: TGCGCCAGCAGCCCGAGACAATTAAACACTGAAGCTTTCTTT.

This clonotype is categorized as medium-sized (0.01 to 0.1%). The rearrangement uses TRBV6-4 and TRBJ2-2; D uncertain. Germline loops: CDR1 MRHNA, CDR2 SNTAGT. V was shortened by 2 bases and J by 3 bases, with 4 bases between the two germline ends. The CDR3 runs 13 residues. The DNA of the CDR3 is TGTGCCAGCAGTGACGGGGACACCGGGGAGCTGTTTTTT. Its translation: CASSDGDTGELFF.

This clonotype has just a few counts. The chain combines TRBV2 with TRBJ2-7; TRBD2 might be the D (5 bases). The CDR3 has 14 residues. Trimming removed 6 bases at V and 0 bases at J, with 12 bases between. Germline V gene sequence: CDR1 SNHLY, CDR2 FYNNEI. CDR3 DNA sequence: TGTGCCAGCAGCACGTCGGGAACCTCCTACGAGCAGTACTTC. Encoded protein: CASSTSGTSYEQYF. Full variable domain (rest looked up from reference TRBV2 and TRBJ2-7): EPEVTQTPSHQVTQMGQEVILRCVPISNHLYFYWYRQILGQKVEFLVSFYNNEISEKSEIFDDQFSVERPDGSNFTLKIRSTKLEDSAMYFCASSTSGTSYEQYFGPGTRLTVT.

The rearrangement uses TRBV11-2 and TRBJ2-7; D is possibly TRBD2 (5 bases). The V gene lost 6 bases and the J gene lost 2 bases, with 17 bases spanning the gap. Germline assignment: CDR1 SGHAT and CDR2 FQNNGV. The CDR3 sequence is 15 residues long. CDR3 loop: CASSSSGGPTYEQYF. For the CDR3, the DNA is TGTGCCAGCAGTTCCTCCGGAGGCCCTACCTACGAGCAGTACTTC.

This clonotype was seen a few times. The gene calls are TRBV29-1 and TRBJ2-3, with TRBD1 matching over 7 bases. V was clipped by 5 bases and J by 1 base; unmatched bases: 3. The CDR3 is made up of 13 amino acids. Germline CDR1 SQVTM, CDR2 ANQGSEA. The DNA for the CDR3 is TGCAGCGTTATAGGACAGGGCACAGATACGCAGTATTTT. Translated, it gives CSVIGQGTDTQYF.

This clonotype occurred many times. The chain recombines TRBV3-1 with TRBJ1-1, with D tentatively TRBD1 (5 bases). The CDR3 spans 14 residues. V shed 8 bases and J shed 5 bases, with 18 bases lying between them. From germline, CDR1 is LGHDT and CDR2 YNNKEL (reference sequence). In DNA, the CDR3 is TGTGCCAGCGCCCCCCAGGGAGGGTGGACTGAAGCTTTCTTT. Translated, it gives CASAPQGGWTEAFF.

In this sample, this clonotype turned up many times. The chain carries TRBV2 and TRBJ2-2; 9 bases fit TRBD2. The germline V gene has CDR1 SNHLY and CDR2 FYNNEI. The length of the CDR3 is 16 residues. With V trimmed by 7 bases and J by 1 base, 7 bases remained unmatched. CDR3 coding DNA: TGTGCCAGCAAGAAAATTAGCGGGGGGAACACCGGGGAGCTGTTTTTT. This codes for CASKKISGGNTGELFF.

The V and J genes are TRBV20-1 and TRBJ2-1; D not resolved. V lost 6 bases and J 7 bases, leaving 13 bases between the germline ends. Germline V gene lookup returns CDR1 DFQATT and CDR2 SNEGSKA (reference sequence). The CDR3 is made up of 12 amino acids. The CDR3 loop is CSADGYGNEQFF. Written as DNA, the CDR3 is TGCAGTGCGGATGGGTACGGAAATGAGCAGTTCTTC.

This clonotype came up many times. The V call is TRBV29-1, the J call TRBJ2-1; the D gene is possibly TRBD2 (6 bases). This CDR3 contains 13 residues. Per germline, CDR1 SQVTM and CDR2 ANQGSEA. With 5 bases removed from V and 4 bases from J, the gap between germline ends came to 12 bases. The CDR3 DNA sequence: TGCAGCGTTATAGCGGCCGATTACAATGAGCAGTTCTTC. As protein: CSVIAADYNEQFF.

This clonotype was seen more than once but under ten times. This chain joins TRBV5-1 and TRBJ2-1; TRBD2 agrees at 11 bases. This CDR3 is 15 amino acids long. The V and J ends lost 4 bases and 5 bases, in that order; junction bases with no gene match: 5. From germline, CDR1 is SGHRS and CDR2 YFSETQ. The CDR3 reads CASSPGLADDNEQFF. In DNA, the CDR3 is TGCGCCAGCAGCCCGGGACTAGCGGACGACAATGAGCAGTTCTTC.

The V gene is TRBV18, the J gene TRBJ2-5; D is undetermined. V lost 0 bases and J 4 bases, leaving 3 bases between the germline ends. CDR3 length equals 12 residues. Germline V gives CDR1 KGHSH, CDR2 LQKENI. The CDR3 protein is CASSPPSETQYF. The CDR3 bases are TGTGCCAGCTCACCACCGTCAGAGACCCAGTACTTC.

This clonotype appeared a few times. V usage is TRBV9 and J usage is TRBJ2-1, with D perhaps TRBD1 or TRBD2 (6 bases each). Deletions cut 4 bases from V and 0 bases from J, with 17 bases between. The length of the CDR3 is 17 residues. Germline-derived CDR1 and CDR2 are SGDLS and YYNGEE. As DNA, the CDR3 is TGTGCCAGCAGCTATCAAACGGGGGCGAGCTCCTACAATGAGCAGTTCTTC. Amino acids: CASSYQTGASSYNEQFF.

The chain employs TRBV5-1 and TRBJ2-1, with 10 bases matching TRBD2. Germline trimming cut 2 bases from V and 5 bases from J; bases unmatched to any gene: 10. This CDR3 comprises 17 residues. Germline-derived CDR1 and CDR2 are SGHRS and YFSETQ. CDR3 sequence (DNA): TGCGCCAGCAGCTTTCGTACAGCGGGAGGGCCCGACAATGAGCAGTTCTTC. Translation gives CASSFRTAGGPDNEQFF.